This is a list of T cell receptor beta chains from one sample in a study of blood T cells in healthy people across ages. TCRdb reanalysed the 5' RACE reads using MiXCR and keeps one entry per CDR3 protein. The sample lists about 1.5 million distinct CDR3 sequences; approximately 42% were seen once. Sequencing used blood. These TCRs come from a woman under 30 in good health. The conserved cysteine and the conserved F or W are not part of the CDR3 here. Fields, in order: V gene, CDR3 length, clone size, CDR3 protein. Expanded clones get a size class; other rows say once, few or many, or leave the size out.

>TRBV18|13|-
ASSREQGADTEAF
>TRBV2|13|once
ASSESRANTGELF
>TRBV19|12|-
ASRRTVSNQPQH
>TRBV2|13|-
ASSVEATLNTEAF
>TRBV10-3|12|-
ATGGQGETDTQY
>TRBV2|14|-
ASSDGTGDRQETQY
>TRBV4-1|13|-
ASSQAGQGKDEQY
>TRBV10-3|11|many
AISEASYNEQF
>TRBV20-1|13|-
SATPRTGPLGGYT
>TRBV5-1|9|-
ASRKDTEAF
>TRBV5-1|13|-
ASSLGGVTYNEQY
>TRBV2|14|-
ASSDLGPPAVQPQH
>TRBV29-1|12|-
SVERRLAENEQF
>TRBV7-2|14|-
ASSLGFSSLYNEQY
>TRBV7-9|13|-
ASSLVGEAQETQY
>TRBV25-1|12|-
ASRDQGTNYGYT
>TRBV7-9|13|once
ASAQLALGDNEQY
>TRBV7-3|12|few
ASSPGGEGYGYT
>TRBV5-1|14|-
ASSFGSGGRQETQY
>TRBV6-2/TRBV6-3|13|-
ASSSGTVSGNTIY
>TRBV20-1|11|many
SARGTENQPQH
>TRBV6-6|15|-
ASIPRAGTSGPHTQY
>TRBV2|13|few
ASTSRAGEYNEQF
>TRBV12-5|13|-
ASAPGRAVSYEQY
>TRBV5-5|13|-
AGSQRQGPNTEAF
>TRBV15|13|-
ATSRALAGTYEQY
>TRBV4-1|10|-
ASSPRGSEAF
>TRBV6-2/TRBV6-3|14|-
ASRTPGQGTDSPLH
>TRBV27|14|few
ASSASRGSSYNEQF
>TRBV18|14|-
ASSPPEIRWTYEQY
>TRBV3-1|13|-
ASSPGAGATDTQY
>TRBV20-1|14|-
SAIGTGGGVSYEQY
>TRBV5-1|13|few
ASSQPGTLYNEQF
>TRBV28|14|few
ASRETGTASGFEQY
>TRBV2|13|once
ASSEDAGGPSRQF